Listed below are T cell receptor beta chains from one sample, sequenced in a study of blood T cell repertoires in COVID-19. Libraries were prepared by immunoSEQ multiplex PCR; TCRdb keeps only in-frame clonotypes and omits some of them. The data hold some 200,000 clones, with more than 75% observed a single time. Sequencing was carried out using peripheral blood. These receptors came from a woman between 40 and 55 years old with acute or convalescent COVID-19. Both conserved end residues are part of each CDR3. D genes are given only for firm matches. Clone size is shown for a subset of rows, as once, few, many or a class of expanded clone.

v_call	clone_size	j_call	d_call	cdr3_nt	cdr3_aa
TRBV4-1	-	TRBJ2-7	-	TGCGCCAGCAGCCTCCGGGAACCCAGCTCCTACGAGCAGTACTTC	CASSLREPSSYEQYF
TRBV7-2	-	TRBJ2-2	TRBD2	TGTGCCAGCAGCTTGACTAGCGGGAGTGGCGGGGAGCTGTTTTTT	CASSLTSGSGGELFF
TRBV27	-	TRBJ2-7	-	TGTGCCAGCAGTTCCCACACCAGGGGAGCCTCCTACGAGCAGTACTTC	CASSSHTRGASYEQYF
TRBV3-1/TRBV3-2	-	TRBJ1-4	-	TGTGCCAGCAGCCAAGCCCGTTCGGGGAGGACTAATGAAAAACTGTTTTTT	CASSQARSGRTNEKLFF
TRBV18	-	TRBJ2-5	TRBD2	TGTGCCAGCTCACAGACTAGCGGACAAGAGACCCAGTACTTC	CASSQTSGQETQYF
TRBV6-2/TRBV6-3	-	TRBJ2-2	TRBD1	TGTGCCAGCAGTTTCCGGACAGGGACCGGGGAGCTGTTTTTT	CASSFRTGTGELFF
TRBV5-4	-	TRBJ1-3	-	TGTGCCAGCAGCCCCGAACTCGCAGGGGTTGGAAACACCATATATTTT	CASSPELAGVGNTIYF
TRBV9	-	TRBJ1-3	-	TGTGCCAGCAGCCATGGTGGGGCCTCTGGAAACACCATATATTTT	CASSHGGASGNTIYF
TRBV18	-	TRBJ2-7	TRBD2	TGTGCCAGCTCACCGGCCCTGGGAGGGCCTTCTCGCGAGCAGTACTTC	CASSPALGGPSREQYF
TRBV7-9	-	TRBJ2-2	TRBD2	TGTGCCAGCAGCTTAGCCCTAGCGGTAATGAACACCGGGGAGCTGTTTTTT	CASSLALAVMNTGELFF
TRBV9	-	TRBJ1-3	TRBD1	TGTGCCAGCAGCACAGGGGGACAGGGAAACACCATATATTTT	CASSTGGQGNTIYF
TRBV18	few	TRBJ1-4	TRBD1	TGTGCCAGCTCACTTTCGTGGACAGGGCAAAATACGGCCCTGTTTTTT	CASSLSWTGQNTALFF
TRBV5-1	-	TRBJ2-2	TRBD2	TGCGCCAGCAGCCAACTAGCGGGGGGAGCCACCGGGGAGCTGTTTTTT	CASSQLAGGATGELFF
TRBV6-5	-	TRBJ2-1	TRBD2	TGTGCCAGCGGTCGGGGGCTAGCGGGTCTCAATGAGCAGTTCTTC	CASGRGLAGLNEQFF
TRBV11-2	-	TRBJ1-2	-	TGTGCCAGCAGCCCAGCGGTGAACTATGGCTACACCTTC	CASSPAVNYGYTF
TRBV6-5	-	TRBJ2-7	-	TGTGCCAGCAGTTACTCGGGGAGCCCCTACGAGCAGTACTTC	CASSYSGSPYEQYF
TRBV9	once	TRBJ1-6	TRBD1	TGTGCCAGCAGCGTAGAGGGACAGGGCCGTAATTCACCCCTCCACTTT	CASSVEGQGRNSPLHF
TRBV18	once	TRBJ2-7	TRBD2	TGTGCCAGCTCATCGGGCCCTGGGAGGGACGAGCAGTACTTC	CASSSGPGRDEQYF
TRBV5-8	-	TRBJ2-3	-	TGTGCCAGCAGCTTGGGACAACTCACAGATACGCAGTATTTT	CASSLGQLTDTQYF
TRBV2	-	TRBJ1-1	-	TGTGCCAGCAGTTTGACAGGGAACACTGAAGCTTTCTTT	CASSLTGNTEAFF
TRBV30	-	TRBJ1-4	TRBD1	TGTGCCGCCGAGGGACAGGGTGCTGAAAAACTGTTTTTT	CAAEGQGAEKLFF
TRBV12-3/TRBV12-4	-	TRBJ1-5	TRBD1	TGTGCCAGCAGCCCGGACAGGGATCGGCCCCAGCATTTT	CASSPDRDRPQHF
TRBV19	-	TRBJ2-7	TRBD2	TGTGCCAGTAGTATCGGAGTCGGGGGGGTGAAGAGGGACGAGCAGTACTTC	CASSIGVGGVKRDEQYF
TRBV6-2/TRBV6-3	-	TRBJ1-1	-	TGTGCCAGCAGTCTGGGGAGAAACACTGAAGCTTTCTTT	CASSLGRNTEAFF
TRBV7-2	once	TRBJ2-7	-	TGTGCCAGCAGCTTAATTAGCGGCTCCTACGAGCAGTACTTC	CASSLISGSYEQYF
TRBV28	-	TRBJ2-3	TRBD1	TGTGCCAGCAGCTTAGGACAGGGGGGAGATACGCAGTATTTT	CASSLGQGGDTQYF
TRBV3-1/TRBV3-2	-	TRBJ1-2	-	TGTGCCAGCAGCCAAGTAGAGGGGACATCCTATGGCTACACCTTC	CASSQVEGTSYGYTF
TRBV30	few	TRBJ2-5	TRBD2	TGTGCCTGGACGGAGGGACTAGCGCATGGGGAGACCCAGTACTTC	CAWTEGLAHGETQYF
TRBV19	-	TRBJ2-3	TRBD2	TGTGCCACCCGGGACCCGGGGGGGGGCGGTACGCAGTATTTT	CATRDPGGGGTQYF
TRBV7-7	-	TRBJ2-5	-	TGTGCCAGCAGCCCCATAGGGGGGGCGCAAGAGACCCAGTACTTC	CASSPIGGAQETQYF
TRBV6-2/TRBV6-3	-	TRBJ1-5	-	TGTGCCAGCAGCTCCCTCAGGGGGCCCCAGCATTTT	CASSSLRGPQHF
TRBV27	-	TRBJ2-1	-	TGTGCCAGCAGTTTAGGGCGGGGGCGTGGGCAGTTCTTC	CASSLGRGRGQFF
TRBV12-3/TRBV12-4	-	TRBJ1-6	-	TGTGCCAGCAGCGACAGACATAATTCACCCCTCCACTTT	CASSDRHNSPLHF
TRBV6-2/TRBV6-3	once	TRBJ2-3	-	TGTGCCAGCAGTATACTGACTAGCACAGATACGCAGTATTTT	CASSILTSTDTQYF
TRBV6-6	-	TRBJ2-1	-	TGTGCCACCGTTTATGGAGGGACTTACAATGAGCAGTTCTTC	CATVYGGTYNEQFF
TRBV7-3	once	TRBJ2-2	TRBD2	TGTGCCAGCAGCTTGAGTAGCGGGGGCACCGGGGAGCTGTTTTTT	CASSLSSGGTGELFF
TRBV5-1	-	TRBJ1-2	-	TGCGCCAGCAGCTTTTGGCGGGATGGCTACACCTTC	CASSFWRDGYTF
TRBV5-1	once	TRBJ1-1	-	TGCGCCAGCAGCTTGAGGGGATCGAATCCGACTGAAGCTTTCTTT	CASSLRGSNPTEAFF
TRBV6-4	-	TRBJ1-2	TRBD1	TGTGCCAGCAGTGACTCTTACCGACAGGGAAGCAACTATGGCTACACCTTC	CASSDSYRQGSNYGYTF
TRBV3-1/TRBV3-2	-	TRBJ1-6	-	TGTGCCAGCAGCCAAGGGTGGGGGGGAGGAACGGATTCACCCCTCCACTTT	CASSQGWGGGTDSPLHF
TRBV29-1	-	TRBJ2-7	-	TGCAGCGTTGGGCCTTCCTACGAGCAGTACTTC	CSVGPSYEQYF
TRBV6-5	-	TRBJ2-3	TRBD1	TGTGCCAGCAGTTTGGGACAGGGGAGGACAGATACGCAGTATTTT	CASSLGQGRTDTQYF